The next 2 T cell receptor beta chains were all read from a single sample in a study of molecular identifiers for immune sequencing clone quantification. One entry per CDR3 protein, called by TCRdb with MiXCR from the PCR reads. The sample lists a few hundred thousand distinct CDR3 sequences, 24% seen once, with 0.7% to 0.95% in the top ten. Sequencing was carried out using naive CD8+ T cells from blood, with Jurkat cell RNA spiked in. Subset denoted: FACS-sorted CD8+CD4-CCR7+CD45RA+ naive T cells. Every receptor here comes from a human donor in good health. Some libraries in this study had Jurkat cell RNA spiked in.

The V gene is TRBV3-1, the J gene TRBJ1-2; 8 positions match TRBD1. CDR1 and CDR2 (germline): LGHDT, YNNKEL (reference sequence). CDR3 length: 18 amino acids. Trimming removed 3 bases from V and 1 base from J; junction bases left unmatched: 13. The CDR3 coding sequence is TGTGCCAGCAGCCACGGCCGGGACAGGCGGACTCATAACTATGGCTACACCTTC. Protein product: CASSHGRDRRTHNYGYTF. The full variable domain, in which reference TRBV3-1 and TRBJ1-2 provide the parts outside the CDR3, is DTAVSQTPKYLVTQMGNDKSIKCEQNLGHDTMYWYKQDSKKFLKIMFSYNNKELIINETVPNRFSPKSPDKAHLNLHINSLELGDSAVYFCASSHGRDRRTHNYGYTFGSGTRLTVV.

This sequence joins TRBV6-2 or TRBV6-3 and TRBJ2-3; TRBD2 matches 10 bases. The length of the CDR3 is 17 residues. The ends lost 6 bases at V and 2 bases at J; junction bases unmatched: 11. CDR1 and CDR2 (germline): MNHEY, SVGEGT. The CDR3 nucleotides read TGTGCCAGCAGCCCGAGGGGCCTAGCGGGAGCCACAGATACGCAGTATTTT. This codes for CASSPRGLAGATDTQYF.